The present T cell receptor beta chain was sequenced within a study of shared clonotypes between healthy human individuals. TCRdb's table, derived via immunoSEQ multiplex PCR, lists solely in-frame clones and lacks some. The data hold 950,000 to 1,200,000 clones, with approximately 80% observed a single time. This sequence was found in a man between 18 and 35 years old in good health. Some clones in this sample may be carry-over from other donors' samples. Sequenced: memory CD4+ T cells from PBMCs. Sample subset: CD45RA-negative fraction.

The CDR3 loop reads CASSPDRADEKLFF. The CDR3 DNA reads as TGTGCCAGCAGCCCGGACAGGGCGGATGAAAAACTGTTTTTT. J is TRBJ1-4 and V is TRBV11-1, with 8 bases aligning to TRBD1. CDR1 SGHAT and CDR2 FQDESV come from the germline V gene (reference sequence). The CDR3 extends over 14 amino acids. V shed 5 bases and J 6 bases; nucleotides not matched to a gene: 5.